This T cell receptor beta chain was recorded in a study of blood T cell repertoires in COVID-19. Looked up from germline, CDR1 is MGHRA and CDR2 is YSYEKL. The CDR3 has 17 residues. The V and J ends lost 0 bases and 1 base, in that order; junction bases with no gene match: 5. Sequencing was performed with immunoSEQ multiplex PCR; in TCRdb, only in-frame clones are kept and a portion is missing. The profile covers 200,000 to 250,000 clones, with roughly 89% appearing a single time and around 6.5% taken by the ten largest. Sequenced sample: peripheral blood. The rearrangement links TRBV4-1 to TRBJ2-3, with 9 positions matching TRBD2. This TCR derives from a man aged 55 to 70 who had recovered from COVID-19. The CDR3 region has the DNA TGCGCCAGCAGCCAAGAGGAAGCGGGGGGCCGCACAGATACGCAGTATTTT. This translates into CASSQEEAGGRTDTQYF.